The 26 T cell receptor beta chains given below trace back to one sample, sequenced in a study of blood T cell repertoires in COVID-19 (TCRdb year 2020). Libraries were made using the immunoSEQ multiplex PCR assay. This immuneACCESS table, as held by TCRdb, lists in-frame sequences with V and J called but not all clones. Of the missing ones, under half trace to an unresolved V gene in checked studies; the others have no known cause. The table for this sample lists 490,000 or so clones; over 75% of them were counted only once. The ten largest clones capture around 1.9% of the sample. What was sequenced was PBMCs or T cells enriched from blood (not recorded which). All receptors derive from a woman in her thirties or forties who had recovered from COVID-19.

The rearrangement uses TRBV10-1 and TRBJ1-1; D possibly corresponds to TRBD1 (5 bases). CDR3 length: 14 residues. Trimming took 2 bases from V and 11 from J, leaving 18 bases between them. The germline gives CDR1 WNHNN, CDR2 SYGVQD (reference sequence). CDR3 nucleotide sequence: TGCGCCAGCAGTGAGATAGGGGCAGCCGCCGAGGCTTTCTTT. Translating it yields CASSEIGAAAEAFF.

Remarks on this clone: Being one base from a much bigger clone, this may be a read error. Here the CDR3 DNA reads TGTGCCAGCAGCCCGACAGGGGCTGAAGCTTTCTTT. This sequence encodes CASSPTGAEAFF. The chain employs TRBV9 and TRBJ1-1, with 8 bases matching TRBD1. J lost 6 bases, V lost 4 bases, and 2 bases had no gene match. Looked up from germline, CDR1 is SGDLS and CDR2 is YYNGEE. The CDR3 covers 12 residues.

The J gene is TRBJ2-1, the V gene TRBV5-8; TRBD1 agrees at 8 bases. The CDR3 extends over 16 amino acids. The germline CDR1 and CDR2 sequences are SGHTS and YDEGEE. V lost 4 bases to trimming and J lost 0 bases; unmatched junction nucleotides: 6. For the CDR3, the DNA is TGTGCCAGCAGCCCGAATCAGGGGGCCTCCTACAATGAGCAGTTCTTC. Its translation is CASSPNQGASYNEQFF.

This clone was seen a few times. This chain connects TRBV3-1 (or the pseudogene TRBV3-2) to TRBJ1-1; 9 nucleotides align to TRBD1. Per the germline V gene, CDR1 is LGHDT and CDR2 is YNNKEL (reference sequence). V shed 8 bases, J shed 6 bases, and the junction held 4 bases outside the gene matches. This CDR3 is built from 12 residues. The CDR3 is CASGTGFAEAFF. CDR3 sequence (DNA): TGTGCCAGCGGGACAGGGTTCGCTGAAGCTTTCTTT.

This chain uses TRBV29-1 with TRBJ2-7; TRBD2 might be the D (6 bases). The length of the CDR3 is 12 residues. Per the germline V gene, CDR1 is SQVTM and CDR2 is ANQGSEA. Trimming removed 5 bases from V and 6 bases from J, with 14 bases in between. CDR3 in DNA: TGCAGCGTTCTTCGCTTCGGGGGCGAGCAGTACTTC. It specifies CSVLRFGGEQYF.

The J gene is TRBJ1-6, the V gene TRBV5-1; TRBD1 matches at 7 bases. Germline trimming cut 5 bases from V and 8 bases from J; bases unmatched to any gene: 10. The CDR3 extends over 15 amino acids. CDR1 is SGHRS and CDR2 is YFSETQ in the germline V gene. CDR3 protein: CASRSQGVSDSPLHF. The CDR3 coding sequence is TGCGCCAGCAGGTCTCAGGGGGTCTCTGATTCACCCCTCCACTTT.

V gene TRBV5-1 combines with J gene TRBJ2-1, with TRBD2 matching over 16 bases. The CDR3 is 20 residues long. The V segment lost 3 bases and the J segment 9 bases; nucleotides outside the gene matches: 18. Germline V lookup: CDR1 SGHRS, CDR2 YFSETQ. The CDR3 protein is CASSSVFGTSGRALVGEQFF. DNA of the CDR3: TGCGCCAGCAGCTCGGTTTTCGGGACTAGCGGGAGGGCCCTTGTTGGTGAGCAGTTCTTC.

The rearrangement joins TRBV10-3 to TRBJ2-1, with 8 positions matching TRBD1. Germline CDR1 is ENHRY and CDR2 is SYGVKD. The CDR3 length is 16 residues. Trimming at V came to 6 bases and at J to 5 bases, leaving 12 bases not matched to a gene. CDR3: CAISDRDRGIDNEQFF. CDR3 sequence (DNA): TGTGCCATCAGCGACAGAGACAGGGGCATCGACAATGAGCAGTTCTTC.

Comment on this clone: Other nucleotide sequences in the sample specify the same CDR3. The chain is built from TRBV15 and TRBJ2-7; tentative D call: TRBD2 (5 bases). Trimming cost V 0 bases and J 4 bases, with 7 bases left between them. Germline CDR1 and CDR2: LNHNV and YYDKDF (reference sequence). The CDR3 runs to 13 residues. CDR3 loop: CATSRDPGYEQYF. CDR3 nucleotide sequence: TGTGCCACCAGCAGAGATCCGGGATACGAGCAGTACTTC. The whole variable domain, remainder taken from reference TRBV15 and TRBJ2-7, is DAMVIQNPRYQVTQFGKPVTLSCSQTLNHNVMYWYQQKSSQAPKLLFHYYDKDFNNEADTPDNFQSRRPNTSFCFLDIRSPGLGDTAMYLCATSRDPGYEQYFGPGTRLTVT.

This sequence joins TRBV6-5 and TRBJ2-7; D is uncertain. Trimming pared 7 bases from V and 7 bases from J, leaving 20 bases between. This CDR3 has 14 amino acids. Germline V gene data show CDR1 as MNHEY and CDR2 as SVGAGI. The CDR3 is CASTKRPKTGEQYF. The DNA of the CDR3 is TGTGCCAGCACCAAGCGACCTAAGACTGGGGAGCAGTACTTC.

This clone was seen only a few times. The chain employs TRBV6-5 and TRBJ1-2, with 7 bases matching TRBD1. V shed 11 bases, J shed 2 bases, and the junction held 8 bases outside the gene matches. CDR3 size: 13 residues. Germline-derived CDR1 and CDR2 are MNHEY and SVGAGI. The CDR3 bases are TGTGCCGTATCGAGGGACAGCAACTATGGCTACACCTTC. As protein: CAVSRDSNYGYTF.

The V and J genes are TRBV18 and TRBJ1-4; 9 bases agree with TRBD1. Germline CDR1 is KGHSH and CDR2 is LQKENI. The V segment lost 4 bases and the J segment 10 bases; nucleotides outside the gene matches: 7. The CDR3 loop spans 14 amino acids. The CDR3 DNA is TGTGCCAGCTCACTGGGACAGGGTCCTGGAAAACTGTTTTTT. Residues: CASSLGQGPGKLFF.

The chain couples TRBV7-8 to TRBJ1-2; 7 bases map to TRBD1. Germline assignment: CDR1 SGHVS and CDR2 FQNEAQ. V was pared by 2 bases and J by 4 bases, with 4 bases of the junction left unmatched. The CDR3 extends over 14 amino acids. The chain's CDR3 is CASSLMSGGYGYTF. DNA of the CDR3: TGTGCCAGCAGCTTAATGTCAGGGGGCTATGGCTACACCTTC.

This clone was detected a few times. The chain employs TRBV5-1 and TRBJ1-3, with D perhaps TRBD1 (5 bases). Per the germline V gene, CDR1 is SGHRS and CDR2 is YFSETQ. The V end lost 4 bases, the J end lost 6 bases, and 20 bases lay between the germline ends. CDR3 length: 16 residues. In nucleotides, the CDR3 is TGCGCCAGCAGCCAAACAGGCGTCGCTCCTCTAAACACCATATATTTT. It yields the protein CASSQTGVAPLNTIYF.

V and J are TRBV6-2 or TRBV6-3 and TRBJ2-2, with unresolved D. With 5 bases removed from V and 0 bases from J, the gap between germline ends came to 10 bases. Germline V lookup: CDR1 MNHEY, CDR2 SVGEGT. The CDR3 spans 15 residues. The DNA of the CDR3 is TGTGCCAGCAGTACCCCTATTCCGAACACCGGGGAGCTGTTTTTT. Its translation is CASSTPIPNTGELFF.

The rearrangement joins TRBV9 to TRBJ2-7; D possibly corresponds to TRBD2 (5 bases). Trimming removed 0 bases at V and 5 bases at J, with 15 bases between. The CDR3 extends over 15 amino acids. Germline-derived CDR1 and CDR2 are SGDLS and YYNGEE. The CDR3 region has the DNA TGTGCCAGCAGCGTAGAAAAAGGAGGCGGACACGAGCAGTACTTC. It specifies CASSVEKGGGHEQYF.

The chain links TRBV2 to TRBJ2-5; no clear D gene. The CDR3 is 12 residues long. Germline lookup yields CDR1 SNHLY and CDR2 FYNNEI. Trimming shortened V by 6 bases and J by 0 bases, and 5 bases separated the two germline ends. Here the CDR3 DNA reads TGTGCCAGCAGGTTCTACCAAGAGACCCAGTACTTC. This sequence encodes CASRFYQETQYF.

This chain connects TRBV7-2 to TRBJ2-7; 10 positions match TRBD1. The V gene's germline CDR1 is SGHTA and CDR2 FQGNSA. The CDR3 totals 15 residues. V was clipped by 3 bases and J by 1 base; unmatched bases: 3. The CDR3 sequence: CASSLRTGGSYEQYF. The CDR3 DNA follows: TGTGCCAGCAGCTTGCGGACAGGGGGATCCTACGAGCAGTACTTC.

V and J are TRBV4-1 and TRBJ2-1; 7 bases are shared with TRBD2. J gave up 9 bases and V 8 bases, and 10 bases lay outside the gene matches. CDR1 and CDR2 from the germline V gene are MGHRA and YSYEKL. The CDR3 totals 13 residues. The CDR3 bases are TGCGCCAGCGGGGGGGGACTTACTGCTGAGCAGTTCTTC. It specifies CASGGGLTAEQFF.

This chain joins TRBV7-2 and TRBJ2-7; the D is unclear. Trimming pared 2 bases from V and 2 bases from J, leaving 7 bases between. CDR3 length: 13 residues. The germline V gene has CDR1 SGHTA and CDR2 FQGNSA. CDR3 in DNA: TGTGCCAGCAGCTTAAGCACTCCCTACGAGCAGTACTTC. This encodes CASSLSTPYEQYF.

The V and J genes are TRBV10-3 and TRBJ1-3, with unresolved D. V lost 7 bases and J lost 0, with 7 bases in between. From germline, CDR1 is ENHRY and CDR2 SYGVKD. The CDR3 has 13 amino acids. The CDR3 loop is CAIKPFSGNTIYF. CDR3 in DNA: TGTGCCATCAAGCCCTTCTCTGGAAACACCATATATTTT.

This chain connects TRBV5-4 to TRBJ2-7; 7 bases map to TRBD1. The CDR3 has 14 residues. The V and J ends lost 0 bases and 2 bases, in that order; junction bases with no gene match: 2. Per the germline V gene, CDR1 is SGHNT and CDR2 is YYREEE (reference sequence). CDR3 DNA sequence: TGTGCCAGCAGCTTGGAGACAGGGCCCTACGAGCAGTACTTC. Translated, it gives CASSLETGPYEQYF.

The chain employs TRBV19 and TRBJ2-1; D remains unclear. CDR1 and CDR2 (germline): LNHDA, SQIVND (reference sequence). The CDR3 has 15 residues. Deletions cut 5 bases from V and 5 bases from J, with 16 bases between. DNA of the CDR3: TGTGCCAGTAGTTTGTTTGAAAGCAGGAACAATGAGCAGTTCTTC. This encodes CASSLFESRNNEQFF.

This chain uses TRBV5-5 with TRBJ2-7; the D gene is possibly TRBD1 (6 bases). The CDR3 is 14 residues long. Germline V CDR1 and CDR2: SGHKS, YYEKEE (reference sequence). V lost 3 bases to trimming and J lost 1 base, with 11 bases between them. The CDR3 sequence is CASSWGQTSYEQYF. The CDR3 region has the DNA TGTGCCAGCAGCTGGGGACAAACTTCCTACGAGCAGTACTTC.

The sample holds a few counts of this clone. The J gene is TRBJ1-1, the V gene TRBV6-5; D call uncertain. V lost 7 bases to trimming and J lost 2 bases, with 11 bases between them. There are 13 residues in the CDR3. Germline CDR1 is MNHEY and CDR2 is SVGAGI. Written as DNA, the CDR3 is TGTGCCAGCATCCCCCGGGGAAACACTGAAGCTTTCTTT. Amino acids: CASIPRGNTEAFF.

A few counts support this clone. The chain combines TRBV7-2 with TRBJ1-2; tentative D call: TRBD1 (5 bases). Germline assignment: CDR1 SGHTA and CDR2 FQGNSA. This CDR3 region has 15 residues. Trimming stripped 4 bases from V and 8 bases from J, with 20 bases between. Here the CDR3 DNA reads TGTGCCAGCAGCTCACACTCCGGGACGGGGGGAGGCTACACCTTC. It specifies CASSSHSGTGGGYTF.